One sample yielded the 12 T cell receptor beta chains listed below, sequenced in a study of T cells after yellow fever vaccination. A single record per CDR3 protein comes from TCRdb applying MiXCR to the 5' RACE reads. Of 400,000 to 450,000 distinct CDR3 sequences in the sample, about 19% were seen once. The material sequenced was PBMCs, taken before the yellow fever booster vaccination. The receptors here all came from a man younger than 35 who received the YFV17D yellow fever vaccine.

This clonotype was counted only a few times. The rearrangement uses TRBV3-1 and TRBJ2-2; 9 nucleotides agree with TRBD1. V was clipped by 3 bases and J by 1 base; unmatched bases: 9. This CDR3 contains 18 residues. Germline CDR1 is LGHDT and CDR2 is YNNKEL (reference sequence). CDR3 bases: TGTGCCAGCAGCCATAGGACAGGGGCCCTTTTGAACACCGGGGAGCTGTTTTTT. This translates into CASSHRTGALLNTGELFF.

The rearrangement joins TRBV24-1 to TRBJ1-2; 8 bases line up with TRBD1. With 5 bases clipped from V and 4 bases from J, the junction kept 5 bases outside the gene matches. This CDR3 spans 14 amino acids. CDR1 and CDR2 from the germline V gene are KGHDR and SFDVKD. CDR3 bases: TGTGCCACCAGTGGAACGGACAGGGCCTATGGCTACACCTTC. Protein product: CATSGTDRAYGYTF.

This clonotype turned up a few times. This chain uses TRBV20-1 with TRBJ2-7; 9 nucleotides line up with TRBD1. The junction had 7 bases not matched to a gene; V was cut back by 4 bases and J by 6 bases. The CDR3 has 13 residues. Per germline, CDR1 DFQATT and CDR2 SNEGSKA (reference sequence). The CDR3 spells CSAINRGLFEQYF. The CDR3 bases are TGCAGTGCTATAAACAGGGGGCTTTTCGAGCAGTACTTC.

This clonotype showed up just a few times. One junction end disagrees with the germline gene, perhaps due to a read error. V is TRBV5-1 and J is TRBJ2-3, with TRBD1 matching over 8 bases. The CDR3 has 14 amino acids. The germline gives CDR1 SGHRS, CDR2 YFSETQ. CDR3 amino acids: CASSLATGGDTQYF. DNA for the CDR3: TGTGCCAGCAGCTTGGCCACAGGGGGAGATACGCAGTATTTT.

The J gene is TRBJ2-2, the V gene TRBV4-1; 12 bases align to TRBD2. Germline V gene data show CDR1 as MGHRA and CDR2 as YSYEKL. CDR3 length: 20 amino acids. With V trimmed by 1 base and J by 0 bases, 9 bases remained unmatched. CDR3 sequence (DNA): TGCGCCAGCAGCCAAGGGCCCTATACTAGCGGGGGGTCGAACACCGGGGAGCTGTTTTTT. Its protein product is CASSQGPYTSGGSNTGELFF.

In this sample, this clonotype turned up a few times. The chain carries TRBV7-9 and TRBJ2-4; 8 bases map to TRBD2. CDR3 size: 17 residues. With V trimmed by 4 bases and J by 1 base, 9 bases remained unmatched. Germline CDR1 SEHNR, CDR2 FQNEAQ (reference sequence). The CDR3 sequence is CASSSTGGAAAKNIQYF. CDR3 sequence (DNA): TGTGCCAGCAGCTCCACGGGGGGGGCGGCGGCCAAAAACATTCAGTACTTC.

The chain uses TRBV18 and TRBJ2-7; maybe TRBD2 (5 bases). The germline V and J ends were trimmed by 6 bases and 7 bases, with 16 bases remaining between them. Germline V gene sequence: CDR1 KGHSH, CDR2 LQKENI. The CDR3 runs to 13 residues. CDR3 sequence reads: CASSREGPSEQYV. The CDR3 coding sequence is TGTGCCAGCTCCCGTGAGGGCCCCTCTGAGCAGTACGTC.

The gene calls are TRBV9 and TRBJ1-1; D gene ambiguous. This CDR3 comprises 15 residues. From germline, CDR1 is SGDLS and CDR2 YYNGEE. The V and J ends lost 0 bases and 3 bases respectively, with 12 bases between them. Written as DNA, the CDR3 is TGTGCCAGCAGCGTAGTCGAAGTCCCTTACACTGAAGCTTTCTTT. Translated: CASSVVEVPYTEAFF.

The sample holds a few counts of this clonotype. The chain couples TRBV20-1 to TRBJ2-2; 7 bases match TRBD1. The trim removed 0 bases at V and 6 bases at J, leaving 4 bases unmatched. The CDR3 is 14 residues long. Germline-derived CDR1 and CDR2 are DFQATT and SNEGSKA (reference sequence). The CDR3 nucleotides are TGCAGTGCTAGAGATTCCCAGGGGGCCGGGGAGCTGTTTTTT. It yields the protein CSARDSQGAGELFF.

V usage is TRBV11-2 and J usage is TRBJ1-2; no clear D. CDR1 and CDR2 (germline): SGHAT, FQNNGV. V was shortened by 1 base and J by 13 bases, with 22 bases between the two germline ends. This CDR3 comprises 15 residues. The CDR3 DNA is TGTGCCAGCAGCTTAGTCCGGGGTCCACCCCCGTTTCCCACCTTC. This gives the protein CASSLVRGPPPFPTF.

The V gene is TRBV4-3, the J gene TRBJ2-3; possibly TRBD1 for D (5 bases). Germline values: CDR1 LGHNA, CDR2 YSLEER. V lost 0 bases, J lost 11 bases, and 12 bases lay in between. This CDR3 region has 13 residues. This CDR3 reads CASSQENRMMQYF. The DNA of the CDR3 is TGCGCCAGCAGCCAAGAAAACAGGATGATGCAGTATTTT.

The table lists this clonotype with a few counts. The chain uses TRBV11-2 and TRBJ2-1; D is undetermined. The germline CDR1 and CDR2 sequences are SGHAT and FQNNGV. This CDR3 has 13 amino acids. Trimming stripped 4 bases from V and 4 bases from J, with 8 bases between. The CDR3 DNA reads as TGTGCCAGCAGCTCCCCGCCTTACAATGAGCAGTTCTTC. This gives the protein CASSSPPYNEQFF.